The present entry profiles one TCR beta chain with its context. Its antigen is unknown. The CDR3 is 13 amino acids. Germline assignment: CDR1 SGHAT and CDR2 FQNNGV. The V gene end was trimmed by 10 bases and the J gene end by 7 bases; junction bases not matched to a gene: 9. MiXCR, applied by TCRdb to the reads, yields one record per CDR3 protein. The table includes about 150,000 distinct CDR3 sequences, around 30% detected once. The source of the sample is a study of T cell repertoires in cytomegalovirus infection. Study outcomes and limitations: Based on cumulative public TCR beta family frequency, carriers of CMV plus the relevant HLA were identified.

This TCR was recovered from a human donor in good health (CMV status not recorded). Some clones in this sample may be carry-over from other donors' samples. Specimen: CD8+ T cells from cultured PBMCs, collected from culture after CMV antigen stimulation. The chain employs TRBV11-2 and TRBJ2-1; 8 bases map to TRBD1. The CDR3 sequence: CATSGTGLNEQFF. CDR3 coding DNA: TGTGCCACCTCAGGGACAGGCCTAAATGAGCAGTTCTTC.